One and the same sample provided the 16 T cell receptor beta chains below, sequenced in a study of graft-versus-host responses after intestinal transplantation. No antigen has been identified for these receptors. The assay was immunoSEQ multiplex PCR, and TCRdb's table has in-frame clones only and misses some. The repertoire has some 76,000 clones, more than 75% of them found once; the top ten carry 8%. The input for sequencing was unstimulated CD8+ T cells sorted from spleen or lymph node cells, taken before transplant. These receptors originate from a human donor who was the organ donor for an intestinal transplant.

In regard to this clone: One junction end disagrees with the germline gene, perhaps due to a read error. The genes are TRBV7-2 and TRBJ2-5, with D tentatively TRBD1 or TRBD2 (5 bases each). CDR3 length: 15 residues. The germline V gene encodes CDR1 SGHTA and CDR2 FQGNSA. CDR3 DNA: TGTGCCAGCAGCTTAATTAGAAGAAGTGGGACCCAACAACACTTC. It specifies CASSLIRRSGTQQHF.

In its sample, this clone was seen a few times. The chain carries TRBV15 and TRBJ2-6, with TRBD1 matching over 8 bases. With 6 bases clipped from V and 4 bases from J, the junction kept 5 bases outside the gene matches. Germline values: CDR1 LNHNV, CDR2 YYDKDF (reference sequence). The CDR3 has 15 amino acids. The CDR3 DNA is TGTGCCACCAGTAAGACAGGGGAAGGGGCCAACGTCCTGACTTTC. Protein sequence: CATSKTGEGANVLTF.

The rearrangement uses TRBV5-3 and TRBJ1-2; D not certain. TRBV5-3 is an open reading frame whose function is uncertain. Trimming left V 4 bases short and J 8 bases short, with 18 bases between. CDR3 length: 14 amino acids. CDR3 region: CARSPDARGGGYTF. As DNA, the CDR3 is TGTGCCAGAAGCCCGGACGCCCGGGGAGGCGGCTACACCTTC.

This chain connects TRBV9 to TRBJ2-5; tentatively, D is TRBD1 (6 bases). The CDR3 totals 15 residues. Deletions cut 0 bases from V and 2 bases from J, with 11 bases between. Germline values: CDR1 SGDLS, CDR2 YYNGEE. The CDR3 bases are TGTGCCAGCAGCGTAGTGACAGGTACTCAAGAGACCCAGTACTTC. Translated, it gives CASSVVTGTQETQYF.

This clone was detected once. The chain joins TRBV4-1 to TRBJ2-7, with 8 bases lining up with TRBD1. After removal of 0 bases from V and 5 bases from J, the junction contained 15 bases not matched to a gene. The CDR3 covers 18 residues. Germline-derived CDR1 and CDR2 are MGHRA and YSYEKL. As DNA, the CDR3 is TGCGCCAGCAGCCAAGAGGGGGGACCGGGACAGGCCCCCCACGAGCAGTACTTC. Residues: CASSQEGGPGQAPHEQYF.

The chain carries TRBV7-6 and TRBJ2-3, with D perhaps TRBD1 (6 bases). Between the trimmed V and J ends, which lost 4 bases and 6 bases, there was a span of 14 bases. The CDR3 covers 14 residues. The V gene's germline CDR1 is SGHVS and CDR2 FNYEAQ. CDR3: CASSSQQGTDTQYF. DNA for the CDR3: TGTGCCAGCAGCTCCCAACAGGGAACGGATACGCAGTATTTT. Variable domain in full (rest from reference TRBV7-6 and TRBJ2-3): GAGVSQSPRYKVTKRGQDVALRCDPISGHVSLYWYRQALGQGPEFLTYFNYEAQQDKSGLPNDRFSAERPEGSISTLTIQRTEQRDSAMYRCASSSQQGTDTQYFGPGTRLTVL.

The chain recombines TRBV5-6 with TRBJ2-7; D is unclear. Germline assignment: CDR1 SGHDT and CDR2 YYEEEE. The length of the CDR3 is 13 residues. V lost 0 bases to trimming and J lost 1 base, with 5 bases between them. CDR3 nucleotide sequence: TGTGCCAGCAGCTTGGAGGCGTCCTACGAGCAGTACTTC. The encoded protein is CASSLEASYEQYF.

A single count supports this clone. This chain connects TRBV2 to TRBJ1-2; D is possibly TRBD1 (5 bases). CDR1 and CDR2 from the germline V gene are SNHLY and FYNNEI. CDR3 length: 14 amino acids. Trimming stripped 2 bases from V and 1 base from J, with 8 bases between. The CDR3 here is CASSEWGINYGYTF. CDR3 DNA sequence: TGTGCCAGCAGTGAATGGGGGATTAACTATGGCTACACCTTC.

This clone was seen a handful of times. J is TRBJ2-7 and V is TRBV4-2; possible D gene TRBD1, 5 bases. Trimming shortened V by 0 bases and J by 0 bases, and 9 bases separated the two germline ends. The CDR3 spans 15 residues. Looked up from germline, CDR1 is LGHNA and CDR2 is YNFKEQ. This chain's CDR3 is CASSQDQGSSYEQYF. The CDR3 DNA follows: TGTGCCAGCAGCCAAGATCAGGGTAGCTCCTACGAGCAGTACTTC.

The chain recombines TRBV5-4 with TRBJ2-7, with D maybe TRBD2 (7 bases). Germline V gene data show CDR1 as SGHNT and CDR2 as YYREEE (reference sequence). The CDR3 consists of 14 residues. The V end lost 3 bases, the J end lost 6 bases, and 16 bases lay between the germline ends. In DNA form, the CDR3 reads TGTGCCAGCAGCTCCTCAGGGGAGGGCTTCGAGCAGTACTTC. Translated, it gives CASSSSGEGFEQYF. Variable domain in full (rest from reference TRBV5-4 and TRBJ2-7): ETGVTQSPTHLIKTRGQQVTLRCSSQSGHNTVSWYQQALGQGPQFIFQYYREEENGRGNFPPRFSGLQFPNYSSELNVNALELDDSALYLCASSSSGEGFEQYFGPGTRLTVT.

This clone was detected only once. The J gene is TRBJ2-1, the V gene TRBV11-2; 9 bases fit TRBD2. With V trimmed by 2 bases and J by 1 base, 3 bases remained unmatched. Germline CDR1 reads SGHAT; CDR2 reads FQNNGV. The CDR3 spans 16 residues. The CDR3 loop is CASSLILAGSYNEQFF. The CDR3 nucleotides read TGTGCCAGCAGCTTAATTCTAGCGGGGTCCTACAATGAGCAGTTCTTC. Filled out from reference TRBV11-2 and TRBJ2-1, the complete variable domain reads EAGVAQSPRYKIIEKRQSVAFWCNPISGHATLYWYQQILGQGPKLLIQFQNNGVVDDSQLPKDRFSAERLKGVDSTLKIQPAKLEDSAVYLCASSLILAGSYNEQFFGPGTRLTVL.

The chain links TRBV13 to TRBJ2-1; the D gene is possibly TRBD2 (6 bases). The CDR3 extends over 12 amino acids. Trimming cost V 5 bases and J 9 bases, with 11 bases left between them. Germline values: CDR1 PRHDT, CDR2 FYEKMQ (reference sequence). DNA of the CDR3: TGTGCCAGCAGCGGGACTTCCCTTGAGCAGTTCTTC. Amino acid sequence: CASSGTSLEQFF. Using reference TRBV13 and TRBJ2-1 for the parts outside the CDR3, the full variable domain is AAGVIQSPRHLIKEKRETATLKCYPIPRHDTVYWYQQGPGQDPQFLISFYEKMQSDKGSIPDRFSAQQFSDYHSELNMSSLELGDSALYFCASSGTSLEQFFGPGTRLTVL.

The rearrangement uses TRBV4-1 and TRBJ1-1, with D tentatively TRBD1 (5 bases). This CDR3 is 16 amino acids long. Germline CDR1 reads MGHRA; CDR2 reads YSYEKL. V was clipped by 1 base and J by 1 base, with 13 bases between them. CDR3 in amino acids: CASSQGGLGGNTEAFF. CDR3 sequence (DNA): TGCGCCAGCAGCCAAGGGGGACTCGGCGGGAACACTGAAGCTTTCTTT.

A single count supports this clone. V gene TRBV7-9 combines with J gene TRBJ1-2; D gene unclear. V lost 5 bases and J lost 6, with 13 bases in between. Germline V gene data show CDR1 as SEHNR and CDR2 as FQNEAQ (reference sequence). The CDR3 covers 13 residues. The DNA for the CDR3 is TGTGCCAGCAGCCCATCAAACCGGGATGGCTACACCTTC. Amino acids: CASSPSNRDGYTF.

The chain carries TRBV5-5 and TRBJ2-5, with D uncertain. V dropped 0 bases and J dropped 4 bases, with 10 bases sitting between them. Germline CDR1 and CDR2: SGHKS and YYEKEE (reference sequence). The CDR3 spans 14 residues. DNA of the CDR3: TGTGCCAGCAGCTTGGGCGGCGGTACAGAGACCCAGTACTTC. Translation gives CASSLGGGTETQYF.

The chain couples TRBV5-5 to TRBJ2-7, with 7 positions matching TRBD1. Trimming cost V 4 bases and J 4 bases; bases outside gene matches: 8. This CDR3 is 14 amino acids long. The germline V gene has CDR1 SGHKS and CDR2 YYEKEE (reference sequence). This CDR3 reads CASSPGQAQYEQYF. The CDR3 coding sequence is TGTGCCAGCAGCCCTGGACAGGCGCAATACGAGCAGTACTTC.